This T cell receptor (beta chain) is drawn from a study of T cells in Graves' hyperthyroidism and ophthalmopathy. Study-wide results and caveats: A model using 13 V-J features told ophthalmopathy apart from stable hyperthyroidism. The model foresaw ophthalmopathy a median roughly 6.5 months prior to onset.

The sample holds one count of this clonotype. Antigen: not known. A much more abundant neighbour one base away suggests this may be a read error. TCR beta CDR3 region amplification was performed from RNA transcripts. HTBI primers were the set used in a first-round RT-PCR of the TCR CDR3. TCRdb recomputed calls from the multiplex PCR reads with MiXCR, one row per CDR3 protein. The table lists about 250,000 distinct CDR3 sequences, approximately 23% of them singletons, with approximately 60% in the top ten. The trim removed 1 base at V and 6 bases at J, leaving 6 bases unmatched. Germline CDR1 SGDLS, CDR2 YYNGEE. The CDR3 contains 14 residues. With duration under 3 months, ophthalmopathy was active: Clinical Activity Score at least 3, NOSPECS at least 4. The diagnostic basis comprised clinical symptoms, serum thyroxine and TRAb, thyroid ultrasound and orbital computed tomography.

The sequence was collected from a young man with Graves' ophthalmopathy. Sequencing was carried out using blood. V and J are TRBV9 and TRBJ1-1; 7 nucleotides align to TRBD1. The DNA of the CDR3 is TGTGCCAGCAGCGTAAGCCCCACAGGGGCTGAAGCTTTCTTT. Translated, it gives CASSVSPTGAEAFF.